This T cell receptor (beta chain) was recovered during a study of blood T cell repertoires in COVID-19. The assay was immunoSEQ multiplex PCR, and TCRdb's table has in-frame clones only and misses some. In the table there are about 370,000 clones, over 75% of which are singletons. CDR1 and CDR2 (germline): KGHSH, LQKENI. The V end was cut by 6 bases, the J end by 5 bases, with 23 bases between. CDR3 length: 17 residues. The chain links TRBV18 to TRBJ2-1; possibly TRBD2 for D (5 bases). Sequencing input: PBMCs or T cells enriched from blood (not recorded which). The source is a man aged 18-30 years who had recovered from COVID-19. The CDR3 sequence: CASSPSITAAQNNEQFF. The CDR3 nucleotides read TGTGCCAGCTCTCCGTCAATTACAGCGGCTCAGAACAATGAGCAGTTCTTC.